This TCR beta chain comes out of a study of CD8 T cells in ankylosing spondylitis. TCRdb independently ran MiXCR on the 5' RACE reads; one entry per CDR3 protein. The table has roughly 700,000 distinct CDR3 sequences, under 20% seen once. Regarding the study as a whole: Disease-linked clones were CD8+ and relatively rare in peripheral blood. Blood from ankylosing spondylitis patients appeared to carry a characteristic roughly 8-variant TCR beta motif. Matched synovial fluid from ankylosing spondylitis patients was reported to be enriched for disease-linked clones.

Comments on this clonotype: The antigen remains unidentified.

The V end lost 3 bases, the J end lost 7 bases, and 16 bases lay between the germline ends. The CDR3 sequence is 15 residues long. Germline V gene sequence: CDR1 SNHLY, CDR2 FYNNEI. Sequencing was performed on blood, either unsorted or a sorted T cell fraction (not recorded which). The TCR was taken from a male donor with ankylosing spondylitis. The rearrangement links TRBV2 to TRBJ2-1; D unclear. CDR3 loop: CASSDMGTRRNEQFF. The CDR3 DNA sequence: TGTGCCAGCAGTGATATGGGAACCCGTCGTAATGAGCAGTTCTTC.